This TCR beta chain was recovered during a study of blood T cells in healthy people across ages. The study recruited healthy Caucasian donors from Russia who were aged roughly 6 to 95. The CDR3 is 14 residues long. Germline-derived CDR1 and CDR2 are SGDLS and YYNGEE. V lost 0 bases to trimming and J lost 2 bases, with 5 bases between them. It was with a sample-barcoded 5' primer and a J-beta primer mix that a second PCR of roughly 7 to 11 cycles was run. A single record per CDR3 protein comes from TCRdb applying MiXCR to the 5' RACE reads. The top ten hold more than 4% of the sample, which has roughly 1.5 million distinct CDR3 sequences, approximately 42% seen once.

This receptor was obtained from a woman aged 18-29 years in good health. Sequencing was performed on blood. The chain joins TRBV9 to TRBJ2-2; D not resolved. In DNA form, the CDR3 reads TGTGCCAGCAGCGTAGGCGCCAACACCGGGGAGCTGTTTTTT. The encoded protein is CASSVGANTGELFF.